In this sample, the clone carrying this T cell receptor beta chain turned up a few times. This sample is drawn from a study of blood T cells in healthy people across ages. Primed by a sample-barcoded 5' primer and a J-beta primer mix, a second PCR proceeded for 7 to 11 cycles. TCRdb used MiXCR to reprocess the 5' RACE reads, holding one entry per CDR3 protein. This sample has 650,000 to 950,000 distinct CDR3 sequences; approximately 44% occur once, and the top ten carry approximately 19%. Germline V gene sequence: CDR1 SGDLS, CDR2 YYNGEE. Trimming took off 4 bases at V and 5 bases at J, with 19 bases between the two ends. The CDR3 is made up of 15 amino acids.

The sequencing input was blood. The receptor comes from a man aged 55 to 69 in good health. This sequence joins TRBV9 and TRBJ2-7; no reliable D call. The CDR3 region has the DNA TGTGCCAGCAGCCCCCGTCCAGACGGTCCGAACGAGCAGTACTTC. Translated: CASSPRPDGPNEQYF.